This passage covers 7 T cell receptor beta chains from one sample sequenced in a study of T-cell memory formation after mild COVID-19. Via MiXCR, TCRdb re-called the 5' RACE reads, giving one row per CDR3 protein. Here the sample spans more than 450,000 distinct CDR3 sequences, more than 15% being singletons. Material for sequencing was PBMCs or a T cell subset sorted from them (not recorded which). These receptors were taken from an adult woman who had mild COVID-19 (a few samples of this study predate the infection). Cell type and time point are not known.

V usage is TRBV20-1 and J usage is TRBJ2-1, with TRBD1 matching 9 bases. There are 16 residues in the CDR3. CDR1 DFQATT and CDR2 SNEGSKA come from the germline V gene (reference sequence). Losses at the gene ends were 0 bases for V and 2 bases for J; bases not matched to a gene: 5. The CDR3, as DNA: TGCAGTGCTAGAGAGGTGGGACAGGGTGCCTACAATGAGCAGTTCTTC. Its translation is CSAREVGQGAYNEQFF.

V usage is TRBV4-3 and J usage is TRBJ2-5; 8 bases match TRBD1. The CDR3 is made up of 16 amino acids. Germline V gene lookup returns CDR1 LGHNA and CDR2 YSLEER. J lost 2 bases, V lost 0 bases, and 5 bases had no gene match. CDR3 nucleotides: TGCGCCAGCAGCCAAGATTACGGGACAGGACAAGAGACCCAGTACTTC. Amino acids: CASSQDYGTGQETQYF.

The table lists this clonotype with many counts. This chain links TRBV5-5 with TRBJ1-5; TRBD1 is a possible D gene (5 bases). CDR3 size: 14 residues. Germline assignment: CDR1 SGHKS and CDR2 YYEKEE (reference sequence). Trimming stripped 1 base from V and 10 bases from J, with 15 bases between. The CDR3, as DNA: TGTGCCAGCAGCTTGAACAGGATAATCAGCCCCCAGCATTTT. Amino acid sequence: CASSLNRIISPQHF.

This clonotype was picked up many times. The chain recombines TRBV7-2 with TRBJ1-3, with 8 bases lining up with TRBD1. The germline V gene has CDR1 SGHTA and CDR2 FQGNSA. The CDR3 extends over 17 amino acids. The V gene end was trimmed by 0 bases and the J gene end by 0 bases; junction bases not matched to a gene: 4. Here the CDR3 DNA reads TGTGCCAGCAGCTTAGCCCGGGACAGGACCTCTGGAAACACCATATATTTT. Amino acids: CASSLARDRTSGNTIYF.

The V call is TRBV7-3, the J call TRBJ1-1; unclear D gene. CDR1 and CDR2 (germline): SGHTA, FQGTGA. CDR3 length equals 14 residues. V was clipped by 5 bases and J by 4 bases, with 14 bases between them. CDR3 nucleotides: TGTGCCAGCAGCCCTGCCGGCCCGGTCACTGAAGCTTTCTTT. Translation: CASSPAGPVTEAFF.

The genes are TRBV20-1 and TRBJ1-2, with D unresolved. CDR3 length equals 14 residues. The germline CDR1 and CDR2 sequences are DFQATT and SNEGSKA (reference sequence). V was cut by 5 bases and J by 2 bases, with 15 bases left in between. This CDR3 reads CSAFPGQRNYGYTF. CDR3 DNA sequence: TGCAGTGCTTTCCCGGGCCAGAGGAACTATGGCTACACCTTC.

The chain couples TRBV4-2 to TRBJ2-2; the D is unclear. The germline V and J ends were trimmed by 3 bases and 1 base, with 15 bases remaining between them. Germline V gene lookup returns CDR1 LGHNA and CDR2 YNFKEQ. The CDR3 has 17 amino acids. The chain's CDR3 is CASSQSPLRRNTGELFF. The CDR3 DNA reads as TGTGCCAGCAGCCAGTCCCCCTTGCGCAGGAACACCGGGGAGCTGTTTTTT.